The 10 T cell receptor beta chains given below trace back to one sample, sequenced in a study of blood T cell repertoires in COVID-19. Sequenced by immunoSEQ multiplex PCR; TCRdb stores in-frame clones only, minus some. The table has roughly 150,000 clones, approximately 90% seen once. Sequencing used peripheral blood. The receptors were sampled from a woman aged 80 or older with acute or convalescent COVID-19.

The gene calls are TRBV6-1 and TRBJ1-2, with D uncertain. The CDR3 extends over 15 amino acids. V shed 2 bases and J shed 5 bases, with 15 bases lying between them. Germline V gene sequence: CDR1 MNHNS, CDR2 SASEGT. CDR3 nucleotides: TGTGCCAGCAGTGAACCCCCCCACGGGGTGTATGGCTACACCTTC. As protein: CASSEPPHGVYGYTF.

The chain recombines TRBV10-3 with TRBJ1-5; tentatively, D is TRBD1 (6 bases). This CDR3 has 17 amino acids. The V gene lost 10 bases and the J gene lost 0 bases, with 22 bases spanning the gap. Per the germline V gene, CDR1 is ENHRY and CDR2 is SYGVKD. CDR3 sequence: CATAGGPAVNSNQPQHF. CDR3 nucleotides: TGTGCCACAGCGGGGGGGCCGGCCGTTAATAGCAATCAGCCCCAGCATTTT.

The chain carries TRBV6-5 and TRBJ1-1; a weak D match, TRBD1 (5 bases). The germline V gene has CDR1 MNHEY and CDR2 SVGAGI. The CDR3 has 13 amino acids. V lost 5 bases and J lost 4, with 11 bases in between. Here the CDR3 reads CASSTGVVTEAFF. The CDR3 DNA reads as TGTGCCAGCAGTACGGGGGTGGTCACTGAAGCTTTCTTT.

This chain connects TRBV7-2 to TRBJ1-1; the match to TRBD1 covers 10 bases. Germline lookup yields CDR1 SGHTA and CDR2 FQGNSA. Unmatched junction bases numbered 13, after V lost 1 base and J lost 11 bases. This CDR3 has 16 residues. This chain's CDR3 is CASSLGTGGYIQRAFF. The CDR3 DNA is TGTGCCAGCAGCTTAGGGACAGGGGGATATATACAGAGGGCTTTCTTT.

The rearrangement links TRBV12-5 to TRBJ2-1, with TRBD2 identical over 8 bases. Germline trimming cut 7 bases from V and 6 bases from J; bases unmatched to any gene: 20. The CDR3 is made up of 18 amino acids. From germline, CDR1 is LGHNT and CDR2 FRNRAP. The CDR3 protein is CASAPGYESGGKINEQFF. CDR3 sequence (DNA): TGTGCTAGTGCCCCAGGATACGAGAGCGGGGGAAAAATCAATGAGCAGTTCTTC. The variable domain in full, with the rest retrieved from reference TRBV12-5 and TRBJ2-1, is DARVTQTPRHKVTEMGQEVTMRCQPILGHNTVFWYRQTMMQGLELLAYFRNRAPLDDSGMPKDRFSAEMPDATLATLKIQPSEPRDSAVYFCASAPGYESGGKINEQFFGPGTRLTVL.

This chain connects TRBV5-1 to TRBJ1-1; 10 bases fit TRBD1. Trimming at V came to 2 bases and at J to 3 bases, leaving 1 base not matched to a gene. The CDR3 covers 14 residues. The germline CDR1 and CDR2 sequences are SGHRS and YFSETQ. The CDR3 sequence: CASSFDRGHTEAFF. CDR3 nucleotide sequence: TGCGCCAGCAGCTTCGACAGGGGGCACACTGAAGCTTTCTTT.

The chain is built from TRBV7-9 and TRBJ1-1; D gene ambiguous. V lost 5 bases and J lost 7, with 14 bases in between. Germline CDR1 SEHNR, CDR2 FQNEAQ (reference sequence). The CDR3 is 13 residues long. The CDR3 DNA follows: TGTGCCAGCAGCGCTTCGGGAGCTTTTGAAGCTTTCTTT. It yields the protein CASSASGAFEAFF.

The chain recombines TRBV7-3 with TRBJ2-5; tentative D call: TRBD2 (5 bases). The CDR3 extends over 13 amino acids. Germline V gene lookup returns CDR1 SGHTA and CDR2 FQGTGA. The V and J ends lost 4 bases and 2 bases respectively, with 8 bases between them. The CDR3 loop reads CASSWTEQETQYF. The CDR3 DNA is TGTGCCAGCAGCTGGACTGAACAAGAGACCCAGTACTTC.

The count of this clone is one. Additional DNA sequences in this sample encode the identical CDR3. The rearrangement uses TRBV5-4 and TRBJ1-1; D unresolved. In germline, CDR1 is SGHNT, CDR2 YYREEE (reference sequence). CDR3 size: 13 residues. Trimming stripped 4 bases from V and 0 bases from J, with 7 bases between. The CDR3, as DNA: TGTGCCAGCAGCCAACAATTGAACACTGAAGCTTTCTTT. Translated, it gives CASSQQLNTEAFF.

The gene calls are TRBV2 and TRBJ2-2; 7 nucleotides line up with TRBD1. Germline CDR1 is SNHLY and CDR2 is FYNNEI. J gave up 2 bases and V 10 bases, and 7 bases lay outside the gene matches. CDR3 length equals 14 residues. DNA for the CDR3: TGTGCCACGAAGGGGACAGCTAACACCGGGGAGCTGTTTTTT. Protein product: CATKGTANTGELFF.